Following are 18 T cell receptor beta chains from one sample sequenced in a study of blood T cell repertoires in COVID-19. TCRdb's table, derived via immunoSEQ multiplex PCR, lists solely in-frame clones and lacks some. The repertoire has 200,000 to 300,000 clones, more than 85% of them found once; the top ten carry around 2.6%. Sequenced: peripheral blood. The receptors shown here come from a person under 30 with COVID-19, enrolled during active disease.

J is TRBJ1-1 and V is TRBV5-6, with a possible D match to TRBD1 (5 bases). Trimming removed 3 bases at V and 3 bases at J, with 6 bases between. Germline values: CDR1 SGHDT, CDR2 YYEEEE. This CDR3 comprises 12 residues. The CDR3 sequence: CASSWGDTEAFF. CDR3 DNA sequence: TGTGCCAGCAGCTGGGGGGACACTGAAGCTTTCTTT.

V is TRBV13 and J is TRBJ2-6; D perhaps matches TRBD1 (6 bases). This CDR3 is 14 amino acids long. Germline CDR1 and CDR2: PRHDT and FYEKMQ (reference sequence). Trimming cost V 5 bases and J 1 base, with 6 bases left between them. CDR3 sequence: CASSTGSGANVLTF. The CDR3 nucleotides are TGTGCCAGCAGCACAGGGTCTGGGGCCAACGTCCTGACTTTC.

The J gene is TRBJ2-1, the V gene TRBV14; 11 nucleotides agree with TRBD1. CDR3 length equals 15 residues. Germline V lookup: CDR1 SGHDN, CDR2 FVKESK. Trimming took 5 bases from V and 8 from J; bases not matched to a gene: 8. CDR3 nucleotides: TGTGCCAGCAGCTCGACCGGGACAGGGGGGGATGAGCAGTTCTTC. Translated, it gives CASSSTGTGGDEQFF.

This clone has just a few counts. The chain has TRBV2 and TRBJ2-7; TRBD1 is a possible D gene (5 bases). Looked up from germline, CDR1 is SNHLY and CDR2 is FYNNEI. This CDR3 has 14 residues. V was cut by 8 bases and J by 6 bases, with 20 bases left in between. The CDR3 protein is CASQEVPQGSEQYF. In DNA, the CDR3 is TGTGCCAGCCAAGAGGTCCCTCAGGGAAGCGAGCAGTACTTC.

J is TRBJ2-5 and V is TRBV6-5; 7 bases map to TRBD2. Germline loops: CDR1 MNHEY, CDR2 SVGAGI. The CDR3 contains 15 residues. V was pared by 7 bases and J by 4 bases, with 12 bases of the junction left unmatched. The CDR3 bases are TGTGCCAGCACGTCCTCTGAGGGAGGGGCAGAGACCCAGTACTTC. Its protein product is CASTSSEGGAETQYF.

This chain uses TRBV5-1 with TRBJ1-1; possible D gene TRBD1, 5 bases. CDR3 length equals 14 residues. Deletions cut 2 bases from V and 7 bases from J, with 15 bases between. Looked up from germline, CDR1 is SGHRS and CDR2 is YFSETQ. The CDR3 protein is CASSLNQGIDEAFF. The CDR3 DNA sequence: TGCGCCAGCAGCTTAAACCAGGGTATTGATGAAGCTTTCTTT.

This sequence joins TRBV5-6 and TRBJ1-2; no clear D. This CDR3 has 14 residues. CDR1 SGHDT and CDR2 YYEEEE come from the germline V gene. V was cut by 0 bases and J by 7 bases, with 13 bases left in between. The CDR3 DNA is TGTGCCAGCAGCTTGGGTTCGGCAGAGGGTGGCTACACCTTC. It yields the protein CASSLGSAEGGYTF.

This clone was observed a single time. This rearrangement joins TRBV11-2 to TRBJ2-1, with 15 bases matching TRBD2. V lost 4 bases to trimming and J lost 10 bases; unmatched junction nucleotides: 8. CDR3 size: 16 residues. Germline V lookup: CDR1 SGHAT, CDR2 FQNNGV. As DNA, the CDR3 is TGTGCCAGCAGCTCAGGGGGACTAGCGGGAGGAGGGGAGCAGTTCTTC. It codes for CASSSGGLAGGGEQFF.

The chain joins TRBV7-8 to TRBJ2-7, with D uncertain. Germline CDR1 is SGHVS and CDR2 is FQNEAQ. The V end was cut by 5 bases, the J end by 5 bases, with 7 bases between. The CDR3 has 11 residues. The CDR3 nucleotides are TGTGCCAGCAGCCTCCGGGACGAGCAGTACTTC. Translating it yields CASSLRDEQYF.

This chain uses TRBV7-8 with TRBJ1-1; 8 bases fit TRBD1. V gave up 5 bases and J gave up 4 bases; unmatched junction bases: 12. The CDR3 is made up of 16 amino acids. In germline, CDR1 is SGHVS, CDR2 FQNEAQ. The chain's CDR3 is CASSPSRQGIVTEAFF. In DNA, the CDR3 is TGTGCCAGCAGCCCCAGCCGACAGGGGATCGTCACTGAAGCTTTCTTT.

The CDR3 loop is CASSPDWGTDTQYF. CDR3 DNA: TGTGCCAGCAGCCCCGACTGGGGCACAGATACGCAGTATTTT. This chain uses TRBV5-6 with TRBJ2-3; D uncertain. Trimming removed 4 bases at V and 1 base at J, with 10 bases between. Per the germline V gene, CDR1 is SGHDT and CDR2 is YYEEEE. This CDR3 comprises 14 residues. Based on the CDR3 plus reference TRBV5-6 and TRBJ2-3, the full variable domain is DAGVTQSPTHLIKTRGQQVTLRCSPKSGHDTVSWYQQALGQGPQFIFQYYEEEERQRGNFPDRFSGHQFPNYSSELNVNALLLGDSALYLCASSPDWGTDTQYFGPGTRLTVL.

The CDR3 region has the DNA TGTGCCAGCGAGTGGACAGGGCGCTACGAGCAGTACTTC. As protein: CASEWTGRYEQYF. The chain links TRBV27 to TRBJ2-7, with TRBD1 matching over 8 bases. The CDR3 has 13 amino acids. V trimming: 8 bases; J trimming: 3 bases; junction bases outside the gene matches: 6. CDR1 is MNHEY and CDR2 is SMNVEV in the germline V gene (reference sequence).

This chain connects TRBV6-6 to TRBJ1-5; maybe TRBD1 (5 bases). The CDR3 has 14 residues. Germline CDR1 MNHNY, CDR2 SVGAGI (reference sequence). V was pared by 8 bases and J by 2 bases, with 13 bases between. Here the CDR3 DNA reads TGTGCCAGCCGCAGGGACTCGGGCAATCAGCCCCAGCATTTT. It specifies CASRRDSGNQPQHF.

The chain employs TRBV19 and TRBJ2-3, with 9 bases identical to TRBD1. The CDR3 sequence is 16 residues long. The J segment lost 2 bases and the V segment lost 6 bases, leaving 9 bases of the junction unmatched. The germline gives CDR1 LNHDA, CDR2 SQIVND (reference sequence). The chain's CDR3 is CASSPRTGANTDTQYF. Here the CDR3 DNA reads TGTGCCAGTAGCCCGAGGACAGGGGCTAACACAGATACGCAGTATTTT.

This clone was observed a single time. The rearrangement joins TRBV28 to TRBJ2-7; possibly TRBD2 for D (5 bases). Deletions cut 6 bases from V and 5 bases from J, with 17 bases between. This CDR3 has 14 amino acids. Germline V lookup: CDR1 MDHEN, CDR2 SYDVKM. DNA of the CDR3: TGTGCCAGCAGGGGCCGTGACTACGTCGACGAGCAGTACTTC. As protein: CASRGRDYVDEQYF.

The chain recombines TRBV11-2 with TRBJ1-2, with D possibly matching TRBD1 (6 bases). The CDR3 totals 13 residues. Trimming left V 2 bases short and J 8 bases short, with 12 bases between. Germline lookup yields CDR1 SGHAT and CDR2 FQNNGV. DNA of the CDR3: TGTGCCAGCAGCTTAATGGGGGCGCGGGGCTACACCTTC. Protein product: CASSLMGARGYTF.

V usage is TRBV15 and J usage is TRBJ1-5; 9 positions agree with TRBD1. The junction had 2 bases not matched to a gene; V was cut back by 1 base and J by 4 bases. This CDR3 region has 15 residues. Germline V CDR1 and CDR2: LNHNV, YYDKDF (reference sequence). The CDR3 DNA follows: TGTGCCACCAGCAGAGGGGGACAGGGAAATCAGCCCCAGCATTTT. Residues: CATSRGGQGNQPQHF.

The chain uses TRBV2 and TRBJ1-1; no reliable D call. Germline loops: CDR1 SNHLY, CDR2 FYNNEI. V lost 7 bases, J lost 1 base, and 7 bases lay in between. This CDR3 has 12 residues. This CDR3 reads CASMSGNTEAFF. The CDR3 DNA sequence: TGTGCCAGCATGTCCGGGAACACTGAAGCTTTCTTT. Full variable domain (rest looked up from reference TRBV2 and TRBJ1-1): EPEVTQTPSHQVTQMGQEVILRCVPISNHLYFYWYRQILGQKVEFLVSFYNNEISEKSEIFDDQFSVERPDGSNFTLKIRSTKLEDSAMYFCASMSGNTEAFFGQGTRLTVV.